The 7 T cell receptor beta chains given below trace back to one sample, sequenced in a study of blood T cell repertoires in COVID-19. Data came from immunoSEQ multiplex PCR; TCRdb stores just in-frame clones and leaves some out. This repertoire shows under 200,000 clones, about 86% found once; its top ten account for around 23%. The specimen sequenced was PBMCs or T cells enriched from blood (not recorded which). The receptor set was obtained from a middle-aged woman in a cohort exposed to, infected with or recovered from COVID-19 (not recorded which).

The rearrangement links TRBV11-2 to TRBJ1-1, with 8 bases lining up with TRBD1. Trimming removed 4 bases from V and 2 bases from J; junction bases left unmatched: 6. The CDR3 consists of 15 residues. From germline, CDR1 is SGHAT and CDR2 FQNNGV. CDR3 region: CASSSDRGPNTEAFF. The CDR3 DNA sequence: TGTGCCAGCAGCTCCGACAGGGGACCTAACACTGAAGCTTTCTTT.

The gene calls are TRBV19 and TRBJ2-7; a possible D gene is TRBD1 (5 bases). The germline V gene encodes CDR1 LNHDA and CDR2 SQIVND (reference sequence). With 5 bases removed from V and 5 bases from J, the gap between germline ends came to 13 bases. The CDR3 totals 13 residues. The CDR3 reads CASSPGRVNEQYF. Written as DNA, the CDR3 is TGTGCCAGTAGTCCCGGCAGGGTGAACGAGCAGTACTTC.

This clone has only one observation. In DNA, the CDR3 is TGTGCCAGCAACAGATATAGCAATCAGCCCCAGCATTTT. This sequence encodes CASNRYSNQPQHF. The chain uses TRBV12-3 or TRBV12-4 and TRBJ1-5; D remains ambiguous. V was shortened by 7 bases and J by 0 bases, with 7 bases between the two germline ends. This CDR3 spans 13 amino acids.

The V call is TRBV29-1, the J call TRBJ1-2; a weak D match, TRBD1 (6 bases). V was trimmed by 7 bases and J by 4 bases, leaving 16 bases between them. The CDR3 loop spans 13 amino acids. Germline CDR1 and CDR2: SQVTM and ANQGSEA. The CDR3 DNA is TGCAGCGCTAGAGGGGGTACCACCTATGGCTACACCTTC. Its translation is CSARGGTTYGYTF.

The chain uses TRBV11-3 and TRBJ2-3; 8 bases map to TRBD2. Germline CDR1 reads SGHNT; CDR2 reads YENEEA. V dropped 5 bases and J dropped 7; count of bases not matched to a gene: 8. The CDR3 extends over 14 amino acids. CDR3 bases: TGTGCCAGCAGCAAACGGGAGGGCGGTAATACGCAGTATTTT. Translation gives CASSKREGGNTQYF.

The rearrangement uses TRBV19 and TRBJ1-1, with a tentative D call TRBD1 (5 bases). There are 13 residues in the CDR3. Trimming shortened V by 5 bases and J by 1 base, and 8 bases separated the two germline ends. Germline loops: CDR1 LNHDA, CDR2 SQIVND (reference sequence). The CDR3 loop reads CASSFGGNTEAFF. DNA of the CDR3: TGTGCCAGTAGTTTCGGGGGGAACACTGAAGCTTTCTTT.

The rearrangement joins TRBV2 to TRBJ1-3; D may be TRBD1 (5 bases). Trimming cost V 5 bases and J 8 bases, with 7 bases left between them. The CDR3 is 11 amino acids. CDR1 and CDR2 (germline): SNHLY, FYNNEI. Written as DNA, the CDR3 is TGTGCCAGCAGTTGGGGGGACACCATATATTTT. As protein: CASSWGDTIYF.